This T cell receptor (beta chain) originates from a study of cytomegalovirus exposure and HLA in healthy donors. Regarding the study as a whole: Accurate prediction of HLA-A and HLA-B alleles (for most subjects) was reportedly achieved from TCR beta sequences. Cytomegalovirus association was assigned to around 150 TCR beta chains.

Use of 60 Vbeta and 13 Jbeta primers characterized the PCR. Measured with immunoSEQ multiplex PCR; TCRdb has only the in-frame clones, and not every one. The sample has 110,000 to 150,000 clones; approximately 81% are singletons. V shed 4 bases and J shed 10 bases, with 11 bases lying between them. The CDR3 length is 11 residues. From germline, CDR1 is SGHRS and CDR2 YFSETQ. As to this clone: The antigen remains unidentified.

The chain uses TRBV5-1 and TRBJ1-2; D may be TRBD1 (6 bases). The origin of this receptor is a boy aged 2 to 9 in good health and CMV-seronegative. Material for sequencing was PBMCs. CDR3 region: CASSPNRVYTF. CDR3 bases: TGCGCCAGCAGCCCCAACAGGGTCTACACCTTC.